The sequence of this T cell receptor (beta chain) was determined in a study of monozygotic twins with inflammatory bowel disease. Findings and limits, study-wide: On the inverse Simpson index, IBD patients scored lower for TCRbeta diversity than healthy co-twins.

TCRdb reprocessed the 5' RACE reads, with one entry per CDR3 protein and no DNA. The listing contains 110,000 or so distinct CDR3 sequences. The CDR3 is 14 amino acids. CDR1 is SGHRS and CDR2 is YFSETQ in the germline V gene. Unsorted whole blood yielded the total RNA, with T cells left unselected. On this clonotype: Its antigen is still unknown.

This sequence was found in a human donor with ulcerative colitis or Crohn's disease, or a healthy co-twin of an affected twin (not recorded which). V is TRBV5-1 and J is TRBJ2-2. The sequencing input was blood. The CDR3 loop reads CASSLRFSTGELFF. The full variable domain, its missing parts supplied by reference TRBV5-1 and TRBJ2-2, is KAGVTQTPRYLIKTRGQQVTLSCSPISGHRSVSWYQQTPGQGLQFLFEYFSETQRNKGNFPGRFSGRQFSNSRSEMNVSTLELGDSALYLCASSLRFSTGELFFGEGSRLTVL.